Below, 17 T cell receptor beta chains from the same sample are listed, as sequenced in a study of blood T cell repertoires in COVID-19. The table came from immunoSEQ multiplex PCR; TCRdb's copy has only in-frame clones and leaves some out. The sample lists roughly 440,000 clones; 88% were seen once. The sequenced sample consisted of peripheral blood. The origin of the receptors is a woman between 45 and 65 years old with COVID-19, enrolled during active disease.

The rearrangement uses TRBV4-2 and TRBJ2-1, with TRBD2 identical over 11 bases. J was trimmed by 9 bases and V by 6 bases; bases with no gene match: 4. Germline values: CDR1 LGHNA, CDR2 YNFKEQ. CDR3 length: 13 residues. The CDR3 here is CASRTSGEGEQFF. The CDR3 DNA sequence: TGTGCCAGCAGGACTAGCGGGGAAGGTGAGCAGTTCTTC.

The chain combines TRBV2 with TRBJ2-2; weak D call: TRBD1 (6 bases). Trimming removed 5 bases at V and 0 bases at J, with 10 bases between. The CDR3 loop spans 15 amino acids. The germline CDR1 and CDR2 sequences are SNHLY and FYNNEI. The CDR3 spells CASSRGTTNTGELFF. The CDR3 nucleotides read TGTGCCAGCAGTAGGGGGACGACGAACACCGGGGAGCTGTTTTTT. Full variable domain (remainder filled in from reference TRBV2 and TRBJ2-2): EPEVTQTPSHQVTQMGQEVILRCVPISNHLYFYWYRQILGQKVEFLVSFYNNEISEKSEIFDDQFSVERPDGSNFTLKIRSTKLEDSAMYFCASSRGTTNTGELFFGEGSRLTVL.

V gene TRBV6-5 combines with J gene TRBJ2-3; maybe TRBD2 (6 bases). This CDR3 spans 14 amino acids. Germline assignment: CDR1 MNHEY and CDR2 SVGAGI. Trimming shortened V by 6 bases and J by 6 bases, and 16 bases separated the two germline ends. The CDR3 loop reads CASSRRLESDTQYF. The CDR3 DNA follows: TGTGCCAGCAGCCGTAGACTAGAATCGGATACGCAGTATTTT.

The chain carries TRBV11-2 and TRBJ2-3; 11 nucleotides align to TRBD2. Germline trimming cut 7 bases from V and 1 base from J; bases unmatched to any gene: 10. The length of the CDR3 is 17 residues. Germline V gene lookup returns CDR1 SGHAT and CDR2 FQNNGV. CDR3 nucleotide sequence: TGTGCCAGCACTCTAGCGGGGGGACCTACGGGCACAGATACGCAGTATTTT. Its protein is CASTLAGGPTGTDTQYF.

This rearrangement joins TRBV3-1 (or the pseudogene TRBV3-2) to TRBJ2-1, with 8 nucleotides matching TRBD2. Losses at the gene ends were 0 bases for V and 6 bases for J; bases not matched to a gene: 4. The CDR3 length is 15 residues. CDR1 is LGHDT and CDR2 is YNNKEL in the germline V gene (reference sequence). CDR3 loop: CASSQDALAVNEQFF. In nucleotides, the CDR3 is TGTGCCAGCAGCCAAGATGCACTAGCGGTCAATGAGCAGTTCTTC.

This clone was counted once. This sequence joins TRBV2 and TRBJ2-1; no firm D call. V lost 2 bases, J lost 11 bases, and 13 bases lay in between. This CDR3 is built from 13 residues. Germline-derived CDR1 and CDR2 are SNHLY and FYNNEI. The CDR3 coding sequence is TGTGCCAGCAGTGAATTGACTTCGGGTAAGCAGTTCTTC. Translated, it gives CASSELTSGKQFF.

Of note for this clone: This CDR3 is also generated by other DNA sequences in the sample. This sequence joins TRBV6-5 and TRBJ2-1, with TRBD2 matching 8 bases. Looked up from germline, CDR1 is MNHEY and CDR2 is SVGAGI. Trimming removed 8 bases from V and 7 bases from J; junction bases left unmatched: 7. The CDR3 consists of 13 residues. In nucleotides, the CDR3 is TGTGCCAGCCGAACGGGGGGGAGGAATGAGCAGTTCTTC. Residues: CASRTGGRNEQFF.

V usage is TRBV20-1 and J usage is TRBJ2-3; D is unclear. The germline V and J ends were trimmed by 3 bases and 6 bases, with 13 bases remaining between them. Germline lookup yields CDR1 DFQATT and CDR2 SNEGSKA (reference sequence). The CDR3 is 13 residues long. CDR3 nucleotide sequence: TGCAGTGCTAGTGAGCAGGAAGGCGATACGCAGTATTTT. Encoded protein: CSASEQEGDTQYF.

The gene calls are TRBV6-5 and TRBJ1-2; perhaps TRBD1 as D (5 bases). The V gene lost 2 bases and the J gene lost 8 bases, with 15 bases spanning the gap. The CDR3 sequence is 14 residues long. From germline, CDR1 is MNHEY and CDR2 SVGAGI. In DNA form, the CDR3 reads TGTGCCAGCAGTTACAGGGGCGCAGGTTCCGGCTACACCTTC. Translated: CASSYRGAGSGYTF.

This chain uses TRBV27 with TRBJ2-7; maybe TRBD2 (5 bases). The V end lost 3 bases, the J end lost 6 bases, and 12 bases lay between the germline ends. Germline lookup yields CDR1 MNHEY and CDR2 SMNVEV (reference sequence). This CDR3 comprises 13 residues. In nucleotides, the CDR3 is TGTGCCAGCAGTTTTCGGCGGGCAGCCGAGCAGTACTTC. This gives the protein CASSFRRAAEQYF.

The CDR3 DNA reads TGTGCCAGCAGCCCCGCAGGGGCCGGTGTAAGGCCCCAGCATTTT. Protein product: CASSPAGAGVRPQHF. The V call is TRBV27, the J call TRBJ1-5; D possibly corresponds to TRBD1 (6 bases). V was pared by 6 bases and J by 9 bases, with 21 bases between. The CDR3 is 15 residues long. In germline, CDR1 is MNHEY, CDR2 SMNVEV (reference sequence).

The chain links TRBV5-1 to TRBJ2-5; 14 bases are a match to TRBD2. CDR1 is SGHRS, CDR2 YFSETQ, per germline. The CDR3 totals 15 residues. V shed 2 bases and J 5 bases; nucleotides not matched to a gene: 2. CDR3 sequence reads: CASSFWTSGGETQYF. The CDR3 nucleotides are TGCGCCAGCAGCTTCTGGACTAGCGGGGGGGAGACCCAGTACTTC. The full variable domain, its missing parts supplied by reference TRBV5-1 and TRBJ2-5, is KAGVTQTPRYLIKTRGQQVTLSCSPISGHRSVSWYQQTPGQGLQFLFEYFSETQRNKGNFPGRFSGRQFSNSRSEMNVSTLELGDSALYLCASSFWTSGGETQYFGPGTRLLVL.

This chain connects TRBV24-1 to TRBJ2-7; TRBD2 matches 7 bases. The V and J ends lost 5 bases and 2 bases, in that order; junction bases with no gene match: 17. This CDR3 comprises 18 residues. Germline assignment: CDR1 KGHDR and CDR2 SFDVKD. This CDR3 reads CATSVGRAADFFPYEQYF. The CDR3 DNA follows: TGTGCCACCAGTGTGGGGAGGGCGGCAGACTTTTTCCCCTACGAGCAGTACTTC.

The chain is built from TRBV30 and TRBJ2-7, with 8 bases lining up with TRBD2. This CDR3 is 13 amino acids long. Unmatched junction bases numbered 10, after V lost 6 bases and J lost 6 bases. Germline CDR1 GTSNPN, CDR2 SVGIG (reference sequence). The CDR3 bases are TGTGCCTGCCCTGGAGGCGGGGGGCGCGAGCAGTACTTC. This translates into CACPGGGGREQYF. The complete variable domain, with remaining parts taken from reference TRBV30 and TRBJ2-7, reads SQTIHQWPATLVQPVGSPLSLECTVEGTSNPNLYWYRQAAGRGLQLLFYSVGIGQISSEVPQNLSASRPQDRQFILSSKKLLLSDSGFYLCACPGGGGREQYFGPGTRLTVT.

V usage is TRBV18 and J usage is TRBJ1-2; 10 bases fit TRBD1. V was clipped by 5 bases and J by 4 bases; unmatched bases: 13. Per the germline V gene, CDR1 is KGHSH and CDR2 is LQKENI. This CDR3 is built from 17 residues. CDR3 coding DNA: TGTGCCAGCTCATCTGGGACAGGGGCAGGTTTTTTCTATGGCTACACCTTC. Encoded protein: CASSSGTGAGFFYGYTF. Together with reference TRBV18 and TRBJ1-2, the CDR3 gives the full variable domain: NAGVMQNPRHLVRRRGQEARLRCSPMKGHSHVYWYRQLPEEGLKFMVYLQKENIIDESGMPKERFSAEFPKEGPSILRIQQVVRGDSAAYFCASSSGTGAGFFYGYTFGSGTRLTVV.

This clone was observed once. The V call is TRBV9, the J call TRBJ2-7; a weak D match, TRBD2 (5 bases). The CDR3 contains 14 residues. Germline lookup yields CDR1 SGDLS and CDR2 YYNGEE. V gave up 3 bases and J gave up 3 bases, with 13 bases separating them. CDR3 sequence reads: CASSAIDGGYEQYF. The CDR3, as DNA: TGTGCCAGCAGCGCAATCGACGGAGGCTACGAGCAGTACTTC.

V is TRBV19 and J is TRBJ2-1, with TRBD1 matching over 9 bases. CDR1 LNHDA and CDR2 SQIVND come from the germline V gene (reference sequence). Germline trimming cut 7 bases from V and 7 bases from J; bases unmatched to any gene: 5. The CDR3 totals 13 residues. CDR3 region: CASKETGGNEQFF. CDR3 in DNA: TGTGCCAGTAAGGAGACAGGGGGAAATGAGCAGTTCTTC.